These T cell receptor beta chains were read from a single sample in a study of post-analysis software for immune sequencing data. TCRdb independently ran MiXCR on the PCR reads; one entry per CDR3 protein. There are about half a million distinct CDR3 sequences in the sample; around 40% occur only once, and 9% to 14% lies in the top ten. The sequenced material came from blood. The source of these receptors is a girl aged 5 to 17 with multiple sclerosis. CDR3s include the opening cysteine and the closing phenylalanine or tryptophan. A D gene is named only where the DNA matches it firmly. Clone size is shown for a subset of rows, as once, few, many or a class of expanded clone.

- few 15 TRBJ1-1 TRBV20-1 CSARVLGRQNTEAFF TGCAGTGCTAGGGTTTTAGGCAGGCAAAACACTGAAGCTTTCTTT
TRBD2 few 14 TRBJ2-1 TRBV7-2 CASSKAGSYNEQFF TGTGCCAGCAGCAAAGCGGGATCGTACAATGAGCAGTTCTTC
TRBD2 few 13 TRBJ2-7 TRBV20-1 CSAPSGRAYEQYF TGCAGTGCTCCCTCGGGGAGGGCTTACGAGCAGTACTTC
- - 17 TRBJ1-5 TRBV4-2 CASSQDQGPESNQPQHF TGTGCCAGCAGCCAAGATCAGGGGCCGGAGAGCAATCAGCCCCAGCATTTT
- - 11 TRBJ2-7 TRBV7-2 CASSFSSEQYF TGTGCCAGCAGCTTTAGCTCCGAGCAGTACTTC
- - 13 TRBJ2-1 TRBV7-2 CASSSAPRDEQFF TGTGCCAGCAGCTCAGCTCCTCGGGACGAGCAGTTCTTC
TRBD1 - 13 TRBJ1-2 TRBV6-6 CASSRGQDYGYTF TGTGCCAGCAGTAGGGGACAGGACTATGGCTACACCTTC
- - 15 TRBJ2-1 TRBV11-1 CASNKYESSYNEQFF TGTGCCAGCAACAAATATGAGAGCTCCTACAATGAGCAGTTCTTC
TRBD1 - 15 TRBJ2-1 TRBV30 CAFPRTGTIYNEQFF TGTGCCTTCCCAAGGACAGGGACCATCTACAATGAGCAGTTCTTC
- - 11 TRBJ2-7 TRBV29-1 CSARYSYEQYF TGCAGCGCACGGTACTCCTACGAGCAGTACTTC
- - 15 TRBJ1-2 TRBV4-2 CASSSPGKGVPGYTF TGTGCCAGCAGCTCTCCCGGGAAAGGGGTTCCTGGCTACACCTTC
TRBD2 - 15 TRBJ2-1 TRBV5-1 CASSPPTSEGDEQFF TGCGCCAGCAGCCCCCCGACTAGCGAGGGGGATGAGCAGTTCTTC
- - 14 TRBJ2-1 TRBV20-1 CSARLWGSYNEQFF TGCAGTGCTAGACTGTGGGGCTCCTACAATGAGCAGTTCTTC
TRBD1 - 14 TRBJ1-1 TRBV20-1 CSARPGTGGAEAFF TGCAGTGCTAGGCCAGGTACAGGGGGCGCGGAAGCTTTCTTT
TRBD1 - 15 TRBJ1-2 TRBV29-1 CSVEDRPLGNYGYTF TGCAGCGTTGAGGACAGGCCACTTGGGAATTATGGCTACACCTTC
TRBD1 - 14 TRBJ1-2 TRBV5-6 CASSMTGSAYGYTF TGTGCCAGCAGCATGACAGGGAGCGCCTATGGCTACACCTTC
TRBD2 few 15 TRBJ2-7 TRBV7-2 CASSLGTRSLGEQYF TGTGCCAGCAGCTTAGGGACTAGGTCTCTAGGCGAGCAGTACTTC
- - 13 TRBJ2-7 TRBV20-1 CSAEQGSSYEQYF TGCAGTGCGGAGCAGGGGAGCTCCTACGAGCAGTACTTC
TRBD2 - 17 TRBJ2-1 TRBV29-1 CSVPGTSGRGAYNEQFF TGCAGCGTTCCCGGGACTAGCGGGAGAGGAGCATACAATGAGCAGTTCTTC
TRBD2 - 14 TRBJ2-1 TRBV3-1 CASRASGAHNEQFF TGTGCCAGCAGGGCTAGCGGGGCTCACAATGAGCAGTTCTTC
- - 15 TRBJ2-7 TRBV9 CASSPTTGKWNEQYF TGTGCCAGCAGTCCAACAACAGGGAAATGGAACGAGCAGTACTTC
TRBD1 - 13 TRBJ1-2 TRBV7-3 CASSSTGGAGYTF TGTGCCAGCAGCTCCACAGGGGGAGCTGGCTACACCTTC
- - 15 TRBJ1-4 TRBV28 CASLGEEATNEKLFF TGTGCCAGTCTTGGGGAGGAGGCAACTAATGAAAAACTGTTTTTT
TRBD1 - 16 TRBJ1-1 TRBV11-1 CASSSRGGYRNTEAFF TGTGCCAGCAGCTCCAGGGGGGGTTATCGGAACACTGAAGCTTTCTTT
- - 15 TRBJ1-1 TRBV5-1 CASSGEASGNTEAFF TGCGCCAGCAGCGGGGAGGCTTCCGGCAACACTGAAGCTTTCTTT
- - 14 TRBJ1-2 TRBV4-3 CASSHVGTGYGYTF TGCGCCAGCAGCCACGTCGGGACGGGCTATGGCTACACCTTC
- once 15 TRBJ2-1 TRBV27 CASSLLRDNYNEQFF TGTGCCAGCAGTTTACTCCGGGATAACTACAATGAGCAGTTCTTC
- - 14 TRBJ2-5 TRBV27 CASSSPTLQETQYF TGTGCCAGCAGTTCGCCGACACTCCAAGAGACCCAGTACTTC
- - 16 TRBJ2-5 TRBV4-2 CASSQGYSGVGETQYF TGTGCCAGCAGCCAAGGTTACTCGGGGGTCGGGGAGACCCAGTACTTC
- - 11 TRBJ1-2 TRBV21-1 CASRSVYGYTF TGTGCCAGCCGAAGTGTCTATGGCTACACCTTC
TRBD2 once 17 TRBJ2-5 TRBV12-3/TRBV12-4 CASSLGLARFSQETQYF TGTGCCAGCAGTTTAGGACTAGCGAGATTTTCCCAAGAGACCCAGTACTTC
TRBD1 - 16 TRBJ2-5 TRBV2 CASRRTGARTAETQYF TGTGCCAGCCGCCGTACAGGGGCGAGAACCGCAGAGACCCAGTACTTC
- few 13 TRBJ1-4 TRBV15 CATSRDQIEKLFF TGTGCCACCAGCAGAGATCAGATTGAAAAACTGTTTTTT
TRBD2 few 17 TRBJ2-2 TRBV12-3/TRBV12-4 CASRGGTSGVGTGELFF TGTGCCAGCAGAGGCGGGACTAGCGGAGTCGGAACCGGGGAGCTGTTTTTT
- - 17 TRBJ2-6 TRBV24-1 CATSDGHEGSGANVLTF TGTGCCACCAGTGATGGCCATGAGGGGTCTGGGGCCAACGTCCTGACTTTC
- - 15 TRBJ2-5 TRBV12-3/TRBV12-4 CASSLVSKGNNEQYF TGTGCCAGCAGTTTAGTTTCGAAGGGTAATAATGAGCAGTACTTC
TRBD2 few 18 TRBJ2-1 TRBV3-1 CASSFTPGLAGVGNEQFF TGTGCCAGCAGCTTTACACCGGGACTAGCGGGAGTAGGGAATGAGCAGTTCTTC
- - 14 TRBJ2-5 TRBV18 CASSPPGRRETQYF TGTGCCAGCTCACCACCGGGGCGACGGGAGACCCAGTACTTC
TRBD1 few 14 TRBJ1-5 TRBV5-7 CASSPQGAGQPQHF TGTGCCAGCAGCCCCCAGGGGGCTGGTCAGCCCCAGCATTTT
- - 16 TRBJ2-1 TRBV5-1 CASSPNKGSSYNEQFF TGCGCCAGCAGCCCCAACAAGGGTAGCTCCTACAATGAGCAGTTCTTC
TRBD1 once 15 TRBJ1-6 TRBV25-1 CASRERTGDNSPLHF TGTGCCAGCAGAGAACGGACAGGGGATAATTCACCCCTCCACTTT
TRBD2 few 17 TRBJ2-1 TRBV12-3/TRBV12-4 CASSSHSGASSYNEQFF TGTGCCAGCAGTTCCCATAGCGGGGCGAGCTCCTACAATGAGCAGTTCTTC
- - 16 TRBJ2-3 TRBV4-1 CASSQLPGRLADTQYF TGCGCCAGCAGCCAACTACCGGGGCGGTTGGCAGATACGCAGTATTTT
- many 13 TRBJ2-1 TRBV2 CASSVSLYNEQFF TGTGCCAGCAGTGTGTCACTATACAATGAGCAGTTCTTC
TRBD2 - 16 TRBJ2-7 TRBV28 CASSLVTSGNVHEQYF TGTGCCAGCAGTTTGGTGACTAGCGGGAACGTCCACGAGCAGTACTTC
- - 15 TRBJ1-1 TRBV11-2 CASSPVRGRGTEAFF TGTGCCAGCAGCCCGGTACGGGGGCGAGGCACTGAAGCTTTCTTT
- - 15 TRBJ1-5 TRBV3-1 CASSSTRRGSEPQHF TGTGCCAGCAGCTCCACGCGTAGGGGGAGTGAGCCCCAGCATTTT
- - 16 TRBJ2-5 TRBV29-1 CSVEFGWKSSGETQYF TGCAGCGTTGAATTTGGCTGGAAGAGTTCGGGGGAGACCCAGTACTTC
- - 15 TRBJ1-2 TRBV18 CASSPNLRIDYGYTF TGTGCCAGCTCCCCAAACCTCAGGATTGACTATGGCTACACCTTC
TRBD2 - 14 TRBJ2-1 TRBV20-1 CSASMQRGHNEQFF TGCAGTGCTAGTATGCAGCGGGGACACAATGAGCAGTTCTTC